The rows below give T cell receptor beta chains drawn from one sample of a study of human T cells and chemical hapten exposure. MiXCR, run by TCRdb on the RACE reads, gives a single entry per CDR3 protein. The profile shows tens of thousands of distinct CDR3 sequences, over 8% of them singletons. The sample comprised whole blood. The receptors originated from a female donor in good health. Some clones in this sample may be carry-over from other donors' samples. The CDR3 runs from the conserved cysteine through the conserved F or W. D genes are given only for firm matches. For some rows the clone size is stated as once, few or many, or as a class when expanded; others skip it.

>NA|TRBJ1-4|TRBV7-9|NA
TGTGCCAGCAGCCGGGGGTCGGGAAAGGAAAAACTGTTTTTT
CASSRGSGKEKLFF
>TRBD1|TRBJ1-1|TRBV20-1|many
TGCAGTGCTAGAGATATTTCTGGACAGGTGAACACTGAAGCTTTCTTT
CSARDISGQVNTEAFF
>TRBD2|TRBJ2-5|TRBV2|NA
TGTGCCAGCAGGTCCAGGACTAGCGGTCAAGAGACCCAGTACTTC
CASRSRTSGQETQYF
>TRBD1|TRBJ2-7|TRBV6-5|few
TGTGCCAGCAGTTCCGCGTCCTCAGGGGGCGGCGAGCAGTACTTC
CASSSASSGGGEQYF
>NA|TRBJ2-1|TRBV7-9|NA
TGTGCCAGCAAGAGGGGGGAGGCCGCCTACAATGAGCAGTTCTTC
CASKRGEAAYNEQFF
>TRBD2|TRBJ2-7|TRBV7-2|few
TGTGCCAGCAGCTCTCAAATTAGCGGGAGGGCCAACGAGCAGTACTTC
CASSSQISGRANEQYF
>TRBD2|TRBJ2-7|TRBV7-2|few
TGTGCCAGCAGCTCCCACCCCGGGACTAGCGGGAGTCGGGAGCAGTACTTC
CASSSHPGTSGSREQYF
>NA|TRBJ1-1|TRBV20-1|few
TGCAGTGCTAGAGATACAGCAGGGTTGAACACTGAAGCTTTCTTT
CSARDTAGLNTEAFF
>NA|TRBJ2-5|TRBV11-2|many
TGTGCCAGCAGCTTAGATTCTGTTTCCTGGGGGGTCCAAGAGACCCAGTACTTC
CASSLDSVSWGVQETQYF
>TRBD2|TRBJ2-3|TRBV29-1|NA
TGCAGCGGGGCACCGACACCCGGTACGGGAGCGGGACCCCCAGATACGCAGTATTTT
CSGAPTPGTGAGPPDTQYF
>NA|TRBJ2-7|TRBV20-1|many
TGCAGTGCTAAATTGTGGGCAGGCGCTCACTCCTACGAGCAGTACTTC
CSAKLWAGAHSYEQYF
>TRBD1|TRBJ1-2|TRBV3-1|few
TGTGCCAGCAGCCCAACAGGGGCGAGGGACTATGGCTACACCTTC
CASSPTGARDYGYTF
>NA|TRBJ2-7|TRBV12-3/TRBV12-4|many
TGTGCCAGCAGTTTTTCTCCCGGGGTCCCCCTAGGCGAGCAGTACTTC
CASSFSPGVPLGEQYF
>TRBD1|TRBJ2-5|TRBV7-2|NA
TGTGCCAGCAGCTCCGGACAGGGGCGAAAGACCCAGTACTTC
CASSSGQGRKTQYF
>TRBD1|TRBJ1-5|TRBV6-6|many
TGTGCCAGCAGCCCGACCGGGACAGACAATCAGCCCCAGCATTTT
CASSPTGTDNQPQHF
>NA|TRBJ1-5|TRBV28|many
TGTGCCAGCAGTTTGGGGGGCTTTCAGCCCCAGCATTTT
CASSLGGFQPQHF
>TRBD1|TRBJ2-1|TRBV3-1|few
TGTGCCAGCAGCCAGCTCGACAGGGGGCTTGAGCAGTTCTTC
CASSQLDRGLEQFF
>NA|TRBJ1-5|TRBV7-8|NA
TGTGCCAGCAGCTTAGCGGGGTTACAGCCCCAGCATTTT
CASSLAGLQPQHF
>NA|TRBJ2-5|TRBV7-9|many
TGTGCCAGCAGTTCAGCGTGGGTCGCGGAGGGGGAGACCCAGTACTTC
CASSSAWVAEGETQYF
>NA|TRBJ1-5|TRBV29-1|few
TGCAGCGTTGCAGGGCTCAATCAGCCCCAGCATTTT
CSVAGLNQPQHF
>NA|TRBJ1-1|TRBV20-1|few
TGCAGTGCTAGTACTCTGATGGGGGGAAACACTGAAGCTTTCTTT
CSASTLMGGNTEAFF
>TRBD1|TRBJ1-5|TRBV27|few
TGTGCCAGCAGTTGGACAGGGAGTGGCAATCAGCCCCAGCATTTT
CASSWTGSGNQPQHF
>TRBD1|TRBJ2-6|TRBV29-1|many
TGCAGCGCCAGACAGGGGGCTGGGGCCAACGTCCTGACTTTC
CSARQGAGANVLTF
>NA|TRBJ2-5|TRBV6-2/TRBV6-3|few
TGTGCCAGCAGTTACTCGGACAACCAAGAGACCCAGTACTTC
CASSYSDNQETQYF
>NA|TRBJ2-1|TRBV5-4|NA
TGTGCCAGCAGCTTGGGGAGGGCGCGTGAGCAGTTCTTC
CASSLGRAREQFF
>NA|TRBJ1-2|TRBV4-3|few
TGCGCCAGCAGCCAGGACACCGGTTCCAACTATGGCTACACCTTC
CASSQDTGSNYGYTF
>NA|TRBJ1-1|TRBV4-2|many
TGTGCCAGCAGCCAAGGAGGGCTGAACACTGAAGCTTTCTTT
CASSQGGLNTEAFF
>TRBD2|TRBJ2-1|TRBV9|NA
TGTGCCAGCAGCCCCCGCCCGGGGGGCTACAATGAGCAGTTCTTC
CASSPRPGGYNEQFF
>NA|TRBJ2-7|TRBV12-3/TRBV12-4|NA
TGTGCCAGTAAGACAGTTTTAGGAATTGAGCAGTACTTC
CASKTVLGIEQYF
>NA|TRBJ1-2|TRBV27|NA
TGTGCCAGCAGTTATGGCTCAGGCTATGGCTACACCTTC
CASSYGSGYGYTF
>NA|TRBJ2-1|TRBV10-3|few
TGTGCCATCAGACTTGGACAGAACAATGAGCAGTTCTTC
CAIRLGQNNEQFF
>TRBD1|TRBJ1-5|TRBV27|few
TGTGCCAGCAGAGATAGGGGGCTCGGCAATCAGCCCCAGCATTTT
CASRDRGLGNQPQHF
>TRBD1|TRBJ2-3|TRBV20-1|NA
TGCAGTGCTAGAACCAGAGGGACAGGGGTTCTCACAGATACGCAGTATTTT
CSARTRGTGVLTDTQYF
>TRBD1|TRBJ1-5|TRBV7-2|many
TGTGCCAGCAGCCCAGGGGGAGGCAGGGGGATACAGCCCCAGCATTTT
CASSPGGGRGIQPQHF
>NA|TRBJ2-1|TRBV10-3|few
TGTGCCAGCTATAGTACTGAGCAGTTCTTC
CASYSTEQFF